These 13 T cell receptor beta chains came from one sample sequenced in a study of regulatory T cells in long-lasting Graves disease. CDR3-region Arm-PCR and iRepertoire HTBI primers produced the TCR beta libraries. Via MiXCR, TCRdb re-called the multiplex PCR reads, giving one row per CDR3 protein. The table includes 400,000 to 450,000 distinct CDR3 sequences, 15% detected once. Documented time point: newly diagnosed GD, antithyroid drugs for less than 3 months. Construction of the TCR library relied on RNA isolated from PBMCs. The sample also formed part of further work on T cells in Graves' hyperthyroidism and ophthalmopathy.

Source: peripheral blood mononuclear cells (PBMCs), taken at new diagnosis, from a patient treated with antithyroid drugs. The origin of the receptors is a woman in her twenties or thirties with Graves disease.

This clonotype was seen more than once but under ten times. The V and J genes are TRBV5-1 and TRBJ2-5; D unclear. V dropped 0 bases and J dropped 8 bases, with 11 bases sitting between them. CDR1 and CDR2 (germline): SGHRS, YFSETQ. The length of the CDR3 is 13 residues. Written as DNA, the CDR3 is TGCGCCAGCAGCTTGGGCTCGGCAGAAACCCAGTACTTC. Amino acid sequence: CASSLGSAETQYF. The entire variable domain, with the rest obtained from reference TRBV5-1 and TRBJ2-5, is as follows: KAGVTQTPRYLIKTRGQQVTLSCSPISGHRSVSWYQQTPGQGLQFLFEYFSETQRNKGNFPGRFSGRQFSNSRSEMNVSTLELGDSALYLCASSLGSAETQYFGPGTRLLVL.

This clonotype was picked up many times. The chain uses TRBV6-1 and TRBJ1-1, with a tentative D call TRBD1 (5 bases). The CDR3 consists of 15 residues. Germline assignment: CDR1 MNHNS and CDR2 SASEGT. With 5 bases removed from V and 0 bases from J, the gap between germline ends came to 13 bases. As DNA, the CDR3 is TGTGCCAGCAGTATTTTGACAGAGTTGAACACTGAAGCTTTCTTT. Translated, it gives CASSILTELNTEAFF.

The genes are TRBV10-3 and TRBJ2-7; 11 bases align to TRBD2. The V segment lost 4 bases and the J segment 2 bases; nucleotides outside the gene matches: 7. CDR3 size: 16 residues. CDR1 ENHRY and CDR2 SYGVKD come from the germline V gene. The CDR3 DNA follows: TGTGCCATCAGTGGTAGCGGGAGGGTCAACCCCTACGAGCAGTACTTC. Translated, it gives CAISGSGRVNPYEQYF.

This clonotype was counted many times. J is TRBJ1-4 and V is TRBV29-1, with 9 bases identical to TRBD1. Germline CDR1 is SQVTM and CDR2 is ANQGSEA. Unmatched junction bases numbered 5, after V lost 3 bases and J lost 3 bases. This CDR3 region has 15 residues. The DNA of the CDR3 is TGCAGCGTTGAGGCCACAGGGGGCCCTAATGAAAAACTGTTTTTT. Translated: CSVEATGGPNEKLFF.

This clonotype was picked up many times. The CDR3 spells CASGLGSGAVYEQYF. The CDR3 DNA reads as TGTGCTAGTGGCCTGGGGTCGGGGGCGGTCTACGAGCAGTACTTC. The V gene is TRBV12-5, the J gene TRBJ2-7; D possibly uses TRBD1 or TRBD2 (6 bases each). Germline V CDR1 and CDR2: LGHNT, FRNRAP. The V end was cut by 6 bases, the J end by 3 bases, with 18 bases between. The CDR3 length is 15 residues.

This clonotype was picked up many times. The genes are TRBV24-1 and TRBJ2-7, with a weak D call TRBD1 (6 bases). The V and J ends lost 9 bases and 5 bases respectively, with 10 bases between them. Germline lookup yields CDR1 KGHDR and CDR2 SFDVKD. The CDR3 runs to 11 residues. The CDR3 sequence: CATGTGNEQYF. CDR3 sequence (DNA): TGTGCCACCGGTACAGGGAACGAGCAGTACTTC.

The V gene is TRBV28, the J gene TRBJ2-2, with TRBD1 matching 7 bases. V gave up 4 bases and J gave up 1 base; unmatched junction bases: 3. The CDR3 totals 15 residues. Germline values: CDR1 MDHEN, CDR2 SYDVKM. CDR3 nucleotide sequence: TGTGCCAGCAGTTCCGGGACAGAGAACACCGGGGAGCTGTTTTTT. This gives the protein CASSSGTENTGELFF.

This clonotype was detected a few times. The CDR3 does not close with the conserved phenylalanine or tryptophan, likely indicating a read error. The rearrangement joins TRBV10-3 to TRBJ2-1; no reliable D call. The CDR3 is 13 amino acids. V lost 0 bases and J 5 bases, leaving 5 bases between the germline ends. Germline CDR1 and CDR2: ENHRY and SYGVKD. DNA for the CDR3: TGTGCCATCAGTGAGTCGGCCAACAATGAGCAGTTCGTC. This translates into CAISESANNEQFV.

This rearrangement joins TRBV18 to TRBJ2-2; maybe TRBD1 (5 bases). Trimming took off 2 bases at V and 0 bases at J, with 13 bases between the two ends. Germline V lookup: CDR1 KGHSH, CDR2 LQKENI. The CDR3 is 17 residues long. The CDR3 DNA sequence: TGTGCCAGCTCACCAAGGGGTCAAGGCGCGAACACCGGGGAGCTGTTTTTT. Translating it yields CASSPRGQGANTGELFF. Based on the CDR3 plus reference TRBV18 and TRBJ2-2, the full variable domain is NAGVMQNPRHLVRRRGQEARLRCSPMKGHSHVYWYRQLPEEGLKFMVYLQKENIIDESGMPKERFSAEFPKEGPSILRIQQVVRGDSAAYFCASSPRGQGANTGELFFGEGSRLTVL.

This clonotype showed up many times. The chain has TRBV5-1 and TRBJ1-1; 8 nucleotides agree with TRBD1. There are 15 residues in the CDR3. With V trimmed by 5 bases and J by 0 bases, 6 bases remained unmatched. Germline V gene lookup returns CDR1 SGHRS and CDR2 YFSETQ. The CDR3: CASRDGGQVNTEAFF. The CDR3 DNA reads TGCGCCAGCAGGGATGGGGGACAGGTGAACACTGAAGCTTTCTTT.

This clonotype has at least ten counts. The J gene is TRBJ2-3, the V gene TRBV27; TRBD2 might be the D (5 bases). CDR1 is MNHEY and CDR2 is SMNVEV in the germline V gene (reference sequence). The V end was cut by 1 base, the J end by 4 bases, with 12 bases between. This CDR3 is 15 amino acids long. The CDR3 is CASSLFWRVPDTQYF. DNA of the CDR3: TGTGCCAGCAGTTTATTCTGGCGGGTCCCAGATACGCAGTATTTT.

This clonotype was seen ten or more times. CDR3 loop: CASSGDREDTQYF. The CDR3 nucleotides are TGTGCCAGCAGCGGGGACAGGGAAGATACGCAGTATTTT. The chain couples TRBV7-3 to TRBJ2-3; 9 nucleotides align to TRBD1. Losses at the gene ends were 5 bases for V and 5 bases for J; bases not matched to a gene: 2. The CDR3 extends over 13 amino acids. CDR1 is SGHTA and CDR2 is FQGTGA in the germline V gene.

A note on this clonotype: A much larger clone lies a single base off, so this may be a read error. The J gene is TRBJ2-2, the V gene TRBV6-1, with a weak D call TRBD2 (6 bases). The CDR3 runs 13 residues. Germline V gene lookup returns CDR1 MNHNS and CDR2 SASEGT. The CDR3 spells CASGRGNTGELVF. The CDR3 coding sequence is TGTGCCAGTGGACGGGGGAACACCGGGGAGCTGGTTTTT.